The text below deals with one TCR beta chain. These data originate in a study of blood T cell repertoires in COVID-19. As for the study in general: Acute and convalescent COVID-19 samples came from the United States, Italy and Spain. From T cells, B-cell-depleted T cells, or PBMCs came the material, which was cDNA or gDNA.

Authors' processing steps: Estimated nucleated cell counts came from reference gene primer amplification. Assay: immunoSEQ multiplex PCR; the TCRdb copy retains only in-frame clones and omits some. The DNA gave D and trimming, while V, J and clone size come from that table. The top ten clones hold roughly 6.5% of a sample with roughly 140,000 clones, under 85% of them seen once. This TCR was recovered from a human donor in a cohort sampled during active COVID-19. The sequenced sample consisted of peripheral blood.

This CDR3 reads CATQGQGAFHEQYF. CDR3 sequence (DNA): TGTGCCACACAAGGACAGGGGGCGTTCCACGAGCAGTACTTC. V and J are TRBV10-3 and TRBJ2-7; 11 bases line up with TRBD1. The CDR3 has 14 residues. Germline CDR1 ENHRY, CDR2 SYGVKD. V shed 10 bases, J shed 5 bases, and the junction held 10 bases outside the gene matches.